A single sample is the source of the 21 T cell receptor beta chains below, sequenced in a study of shared clonotypes between healthy human individuals. This table comes from immunoSEQ multiplex PCR, and its TCRdb copy is limited to in-frame clones, with some not included. In the table there are about 1.1 million clones, 70% to 80% of which are singletons. Sequencing was done on a sample of memory CD4+ T cells from PBMCs. Subset noted: CD45RA-negative fraction. All receptors derive from a young man in good health. Some clones in this sample may be carry-over from other donors' samples.

The rearrangement links TRBV28 to TRBJ1-2; D is ambiguous. V was pared by 3 bases and J by 3 bases, with 8 bases between. Germline-derived CDR1 and CDR2 are MDHEN and SYDVKM. This CDR3 is 13 amino acids long. CDR3 residues: CASSFRVDYGYTF. The CDR3 nucleotides read TGTGCCAGCAGTTTCAGAGTCGACTATGGCTACACCTTC.

This clone has only a few counts. The CDR3 protein is CASSPGPAADTQYF. DNA for the CDR3: TGTGCCAGCAGCCCTGGGCCGGCGGCAGATACGCAGTATTTT. This sequence joins TRBV6-1 and TRBJ2-3; D is undetermined. Germline CDR1 reads MNHNS; CDR2 reads SASEGT. V lost 6 bases, J lost 4 bases, and 14 bases lay in between. The CDR3 consists of 14 residues.

The table lists this clone with a count of one. This chain uses TRBV5-1 with TRBJ1-2; D unresolved. CDR1 and CDR2 (germline): SGHRS, YFSETQ. V was pared by 9 bases and J by 4 bases, with 13 bases between. This CDR3 has 12 amino acids. The CDR3 loop is CATGEDPYGYTF. CDR3 bases: TGCGCCACCGGAGAGGACCCCTATGGCTACACCTTC. Using reference TRBV5-1 and TRBJ1-2 for the parts outside the CDR3, the full variable domain is KAGVTQTPRYLIKTRGQQVTLSCSPISGHRSVSWYQQTPGQGLQFLFEYFSETQRNKGNFPGRFSGRQFSNSRSEMNVSTLELGDSALYLCATGEDPYGYTFGSGTRLTVV.

The V gene is TRBV27, the J gene TRBJ2-7; D is perhaps TRBD2 (5 bases). Germline V gives CDR1 MNHEY, CDR2 SMNVEV (reference sequence). Trimming cost V 8 bases and J 7 bases, with 18 bases left between them. The CDR3 is made up of 13 amino acids. The DNA of the CDR3 is TGTGCCAGCCCATCCGGGGTCCTTTGGGAGCAGTACTTC. This encodes CASPSGVLWEQYF.

This clone occurred a few times. The rearrangement links TRBV23-1 to TRBJ2-5, with D unclear. Being an ORF, TRBV23-1 has a function that is uncertain. The CDR3 extends over 15 amino acids. The V end was cut by 4 bases, the J end by 4 bases, with 16 bases between. CDR3 sequence reads: CASSRPEGRSETQYF. As DNA, the CDR3 is TGCGCCAGCAGTCGCCCCGAAGGTAGGTCAGAGACCCAGTACTTC.

V and J are TRBV7-2 and TRBJ2-3; 8 bases match TRBD2. Germline V gives CDR1 SGHTA, CDR2 FQGNSA. V lost 3 bases and J lost 2; bases outside the gene matches: 4. This CDR3 region has 15 residues. The CDR3 bases are TGTGCCAGCAGCTTCACTAGCGGTCCCACAGATACGCAGTATTTT. It is translated as CASSFTSGPTDTQYF.

This clone occurred many times. The J gene is TRBJ2-3, the V gene TRBV28, with TRBD2 identical over 12 bases. Germline V lookup: CDR1 MDHEN, CDR2 SYDVKM. The CDR3 contains 16 residues. Trimming removed 6 bases from V and 1 base from J; junction bases left unmatched: 5. CDR3 loop: CASSYLAGGGTDTQYF. DNA of the CDR3: TGTGCCAGCAGCTATCTAGCGGGAGGGGGCACAGATACGCAGTATTTT.

The CDR3 DNA is TGTGCCAGTCAACCTGACAGGGGGAGGGAGACCCAGTACTTC. Protein product: CASQPDRGRETQYF. The chain carries TRBV19 and TRBJ2-5; 9 bases fit TRBD1. This CDR3 spans 14 amino acids. CDR1 and CDR2 (germline): LNHDA, SQIVND (reference sequence). The V and J ends lost 8 bases and 5 bases, in that order; junction bases with no gene match: 9.

This chain joins TRBV27 and TRBJ1-2; the D gene is possibly TRBD1 (5 bases). The germline V and J ends were trimmed by 5 bases and 4 bases, with 11 bases remaining between them. Per the germline V gene, CDR1 is MNHEY and CDR2 is SMNVEV (reference sequence). The CDR3 runs to 13 residues. The CDR3 protein is CASSRGQGYGYTF. The DNA for the CDR3 is TGTGCCAGCAGTAGAGGACAAGGCTATGGCTACACCTTC.

The rearrangement joins TRBV30 to TRBJ2-1, with TRBD2 matching over 9 bases. The germline gives CDR1 GTSNPN, CDR2 SVGIG (reference sequence). This CDR3 spans 15 amino acids. V shed 6 bases and J 8 bases; nucleotides not matched to a gene: 14. The CDR3 DNA reads TGTGCCTGCACTTGGTATAGCGGGAGTAGGCATGAGCAGTTCTTC. It is translated as CACTWYSGSRHEQFF.

The chain employs TRBV29-1 and TRBJ2-4, with 7 bases aligning to TRBD2. The V gene's germline CDR1 is SQVTM and CDR2 ANQGSEA. V shed 3 bases and J 7 bases; nucleotides not matched to a gene: 0. The CDR3 runs to 11 residues. This CDR3 reads CSVEGGNIQYF. As DNA, the CDR3 is TGCAGCGTTGAGGGGGGGAACATTCAGTACTTC.

As to this clone: The identical CDR3 is also encoded by other nucleotide sequences in the sample. This rearrangement joins TRBV30 to TRBJ2-3; tentatively, D is TRBD1 (7 bases). The CDR3 totals 13 residues. The germline V and J ends were trimmed by 3 bases and 2 bases, with 9 bases remaining between them. The germline gives CDR1 GTSNPN, CDR2 SVGIG (reference sequence). As DNA, the CDR3 is TGTGCCTGGAGCAGGGGGGACACAGATACGCAGTATTTT. It translates to CAWSRGDTDTQYF.

This chain joins TRBV5-1 and TRBJ1-1; D not resolved. The V and J ends lost 1 base and 3 bases respectively, with 16 bases between them. The CDR3 runs to 16 residues. CDR1 SGHRS and CDR2 YFSETQ come from the germline V gene. In DNA, the CDR3 is TGCGCCAGCAGCTTGTACGGACGGTACATGGACACTGAAGCTTTCTTT. Translated: CASSLYGRYMDTEAFF.

V gene TRBV15 combines with J gene TRBJ2-1; weak D call: TRBD2 (6 bases). Trimming removed 5 bases from V and 4 bases from J, with 18 bases in between. Per germline, CDR1 LNHNV and CDR2 YYDKDF (reference sequence). The CDR3 extends over 16 amino acids. The CDR3 region is CATSPRVGRMYNEQFF. DNA of the CDR3: TGTGCCACCAGCCCTAGGGTCGGGAGAATGTACAATGAGCAGTTCTTC. Based on the CDR3 plus reference TRBV15 and TRBJ2-1, the full variable domain is DAMVIQNPRYQVTQFGKPVTLSCSQTLNHNVMYWYQQKSSQAPKLLFHYYDKDFNNEADTPDNFQSRRPNTSFCFLDIRSPGLGDTAMYLCATSPRVGRMYNEQFFGPGTRLTVL.

The chain uses TRBV2 and TRBJ2-1, with D unresolved. The germline CDR1 and CDR2 sequences are SNHLY and FYNNEI. The CDR3 totals 11 residues. V shed 4 bases and J shed 9 bases, with 7 bases lying between them. DNA of the CDR3: TGTGCCAGCAGTGTGTTAGGTGAGCAGTTCTTC. Its protein product is CASSVLGEQFF.

The chain has TRBV5-1 and TRBJ2-5, with TRBD2 matching 8 bases. CDR3 length equals 16 residues. Trimming took 3 bases from V and 5 from J; bases not matched to a gene: 12. Germline values: CDR1 SGHRS, CDR2 YFSETQ. Written as DNA, the CDR3 is TGCGCCAGCAGCTACAGCGGGAGCGGTGGATTGGAGACCCAGTACTTC. Protein: CASSYSGSGGLETQYF. Full variable domain (rest looked up from reference TRBV5-1 and TRBJ2-5): KAGVTQTPRYLIKTRGQQVTLSCSPISGHRSVSWYQQTPGQGLQFLFEYFSETQRNKGNFPGRFSGRQFSNSRSEMNVSTLELGDSALYLCASSYSGSGGLETQYFGPGTRLLVL.

The chain carries TRBV6-1 and TRBJ2-2, with no clear D. Germline-derived CDR1 and CDR2 are MNHNS and SASEGT. With 2 bases removed from V and 2 bases from J, the gap between germline ends came to 3 bases. The CDR3 length is 13 residues. The CDR3, as DNA: TGTGCCAGCAGTGAATTTAACACCGGGGAGCTGTTTTTT. Protein sequence: CASSEFNTGELFF.

This clone occurred once. V usage is TRBV28 and J usage is TRBJ2-1; TRBD2 matches at 12 bases. Germline trimming cut 6 bases from V and 1 base from J; bases unmatched to any gene: 4. Germline V CDR1 and CDR2: MDHEN, SYDVKM. The CDR3 contains 16 residues. The CDR3 is CASRTSGGPSYNEQFF. The CDR3 DNA is TGTGCCAGCAGGACTAGCGGGGGACCTTCCTACAATGAGCAGTTCTTC.

About this clone: This specimen includes other DNA sequences encoding the same CDR3. The rearrangement links TRBV5-1 to TRBJ1-3; D unresolved. The V and J ends lost 0 bases and 0 bases respectively, with 7 bases between them. The CDR3 extends over 15 amino acids. Germline CDR1 SGHRS, CDR2 YFSETQ. The CDR3, as DNA: TGCGCCAGCAGCTTGGGAGGAGACTCTGGAAACACCATATATTTT. Its translation: CASSLGGDSGNTIYF.

The chain has TRBV5-1 and TRBJ2-1; D is ambiguous. The CDR3 has 14 residues. Trimming took off 1 base at V and 5 bases at J, with 10 bases between the two ends. Germline CDR1 and CDR2: SGHRS and YFSETQ. CDR3 region: CASSLYGVDNEQFF. Written as DNA, the CDR3 is TGCGCCAGCAGCTTGTATGGCGTCGACAATGAGCAGTTCTTC.

This chain joins TRBV9 and TRBJ1-2, with D possibly TRBD1 on 6 matching bases. The CDR3 loop spans 14 amino acids. V was pared by 3 bases and J by 4 bases, with 13 bases between. Germline V lookup: CDR1 SGDLS, CDR2 YYNGEE. The CDR3 loop reads CASSGTGSGYGYTF. CDR3 nucleotides: TGTGCCAGCAGCGGTACAGGGTCAGGCTATGGCTACACCTTC.